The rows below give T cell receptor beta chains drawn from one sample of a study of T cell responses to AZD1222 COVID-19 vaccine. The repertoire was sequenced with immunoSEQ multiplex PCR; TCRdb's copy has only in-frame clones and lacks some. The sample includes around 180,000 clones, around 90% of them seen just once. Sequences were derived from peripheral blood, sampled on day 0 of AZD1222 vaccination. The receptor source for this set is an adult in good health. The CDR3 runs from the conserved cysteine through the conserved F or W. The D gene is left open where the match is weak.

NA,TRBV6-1,CASSEGKGLSGYTF
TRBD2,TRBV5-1,CASSLAQLAGLGDNEQFF
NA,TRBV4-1,CASSHNQGGQGGYTF
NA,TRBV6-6,CASREEYSNQPQHF
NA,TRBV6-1,CASSDRAPYGYTF
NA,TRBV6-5,CASSSRGSTEKLFF
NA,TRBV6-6,CASSPRDPSYEQYF
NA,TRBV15,CATSRDLAGPPLHF
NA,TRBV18,CASSPLGPAINNEQFF
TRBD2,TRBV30,CAWSASAGGFTDTQYF
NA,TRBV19,CASSIVGAAYNEQFF
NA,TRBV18,CASSPPPAGLNYGYTF
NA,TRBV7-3,CASSFLGSNQPQHF
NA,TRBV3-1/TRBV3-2,CASSHTLWADTQYF
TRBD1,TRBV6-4,CASSEGTGSLFF
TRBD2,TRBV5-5,CASSTIAGNYNEQFF
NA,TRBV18,CASSRTVAGDTEAFF
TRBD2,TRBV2,CASSQRELETQYF